Each of the 29 T cell receptor beta chains below was sequenced from the same sample in a study of graft-versus-host responses after intestinal transplantation. The data were produced by immunoSEQ multiplex PCR, yet TCRdb's version contains in-frame clones alone and is incomplete. The sample yields under 65,000 clones, about 94% seen once. Their cognate antigens are unknown. Sample: unstimulated CD4+ T cells sorted from spleen or lymph node cells, taken before transplant. The receptors were gathered from a human donor who was the organ donor for an intestinal transplant.

The chain combines TRBV27 with TRBJ1-1; D is ambiguous. V was shortened by 7 bases and J by 1 base, with 16 bases between the two germline ends. The CDR3 is 15 amino acids. Germline V gene data show CDR1 as MNHEY and CDR2 as SMNVEV (reference sequence). CDR3 sequence: CASNLKPTGNTEAFF. As DNA, the CDR3 is TGTGCCAGCAACCTAAAACCAACGGGGAACACTGAAGCTTTCTTT.

V and J are TRBV11-2 and TRBJ2-1, with 12 bases that match TRBD2. Germline V gene lookup returns CDR1 SGHAT and CDR2 FQNNGV. J gave up 4 bases and V 8 bases, and 9 bases lay outside the gene matches. This CDR3 region has 16 residues. CDR3 sequence reads: CASRRLAGGRYNEQFF. The CDR3 DNA reads TGTGCCAGCCGCCGTCTAGCGGGGGGGCGGTACAATGAGCAGTTCTTC. Drawing the rest from reference TRBV11-2 and TRBJ2-1, the complete variable domain is EAGVAQSPRYKIIEKRQSVAFWCNPISGHATLYWYQQILGQGPKLLIQFQNNGVVDDSQLPKDRFSAERLKGVDSTLKIQPAKLEDSAVYLCASRRLAGGRYNEQFFGPGTRLTVL.

The gene calls are TRBV27 and TRBJ2-5; 14 nucleotides agree with TRBD2. This CDR3 spans 14 amino acids. The V gene end was trimmed by 8 bases and the J gene end by 3 bases; junction bases not matched to a gene: 2. Looked up from germline, CDR1 is MNHEY and CDR2 is SMNVEV (reference sequence). The CDR3 protein is CASGTSGRKETQYF. The CDR3 DNA sequence: TGTGCCAGCGGGACTAGCGGGAGAAAAGAGACCCAGTACTTC.

V and J are TRBV5-1 and TRBJ2-5; the D is unclear. CDR3 length: 16 residues. Germline CDR1 reads SGHRS; CDR2 reads YFSETQ. The V gene lost 1 base and the J gene lost 2 bases, with 15 bases spanning the gap. In DNA form, the CDR3 reads TGCGCCAGCAGCTTGAATGGTCCAAGAATTCAAGAGACCCAGTACTTC. Translated, it gives CASSLNGPRIQETQYF.

The V gene is TRBV5-5, the J gene TRBJ2-7; 14 bases align to TRBD2. V gave up 4 bases and J gave up 3 bases; unmatched junction bases: 6. This CDR3 is built from 16 residues. Germline loops: CDR1 SGHKS, CDR2 YYEKEE (reference sequence). CDR3 region: CASSPRLAGGNYEQYF. Written as DNA, the CDR3 is TGTGCCAGCAGCCCAAGACTAGCGGGGGGGAACTACGAGCAGTACTTC.

The rearrangement joins TRBV7-2 to TRBJ2-7; D is unresolved. CDR3 size: 13 residues. Germline CDR1 is SGHTA and CDR2 is FQGNSA. The V gene lost 3 bases and the J gene lost 6 bases, with 12 bases spanning the gap. CDR3 in amino acids: CASSLGRLGEQYF. The CDR3 coding sequence is TGTGCCAGCAGCTTGGGCAGGCTCGGCGAGCAGTACTTC.

The J gene is TRBJ2-7, the V gene TRBV6-6, with D tentatively TRBD1 or TRBD2 (6 bases each). Germline values: CDR1 MNHNY, CDR2 SVGAGI (reference sequence). Trimming left V 0 bases short and J 6 bases short, with 9 bases between. The CDR3 has 13 amino acids. CDR3 protein: CASSYSRGAEQYF. CDR3 DNA sequence: TGTGCCAGCAGTTACTCGAGGGGGGCCGAGCAGTACTTC.

The gene calls are TRBV2 and TRBJ1-2; no clear D. In germline, CDR1 is SNHLY, CDR2 FYNNEI. V dropped 3 bases and J dropped 4 bases, with 6 bases sitting between them. CDR3 length: 12 amino acids. The CDR3, as DNA: TGTGCCAGCAGTGAGATGGGCTATGGCTACACCTTC. This encodes CASSEMGYGYTF.

The V gene is TRBV7-2, the J gene TRBJ1-2, with 7 positions matching TRBD1. The CDR3 spans 15 residues. Germline V lookup: CDR1 SGHTA, CDR2 FQGNSA. V was pared by 6 bases and J by 2 bases, with 9 bases of the junction left unmatched. CDR3 sequence (DNA): TGTGCCAGCAGTACTCGACAGGGCCCCAACTATGGCTACACCTTC. Its protein product is CASSTRQGPNYGYTF.

This rearrangement joins TRBV4-1 to TRBJ1-3; D not certain. The ends were cut back, 2 bases at V and 2 bases at J, with 13 bases in the middle. Germline V lookup: CDR1 MGHRA, CDR2 YSYEKL. The CDR3 sequence is 16 residues long. Written as DNA, the CDR3 is TGCGCCAGCAGCCAACCAGACCAGCCGCCTGGAAACACCATATATTTT. It is translated as CASSQPDQPPGNTIYF.

The CDR3 DNA follows: TGTGCCAGCAGGGCGATCGGGACTCCCGTTGCGAACACCGGGGAGCTGTTTTTT. This codes for CASRAIGTPVANTGELFF. The genes are TRBV27 and TRBJ2-2; tentative D call: TRBD2 (6 bases). CDR3 size: 18 residues. The V end was cut by 6 bases, the J end by 0 bases, with 20 bases between. Looked up from germline, CDR1 is MNHEY and CDR2 is SMNVEV (reference sequence).

This chain links TRBV7-2 with TRBJ1-2, with 7 nucleotides matching TRBD1. CDR3 length equals 13 residues. J lost 5 bases, V lost 5 bases, and 5 bases had no gene match. Germline lookup yields CDR1 SGHTA and CDR2 FQGNSA. CDR3 DNA sequence: TGTGCCAGCAGCGGGACAGTGAAATATGGCTACACCTTC. This encodes CASSGTVKYGYTF.

The rearrangement links TRBV19 to TRBJ1-4, with unresolved D. The ends were cut back, 9 bases at V and 5 bases at J, with 13 bases in the middle. Looked up from germline, CDR1 is LNHDA and CDR2 is SQIVND (reference sequence). The CDR3 covers 13 residues. The chain's CDR3 is CASSNTGNEKLFF. In DNA, the CDR3 is TGTGCCAGCTCCAATACTGGGAATGAAAAACTGTTTTTT. Combining the CDR3 with reference TRBV19 and TRBJ1-4 gives the whole variable domain DGGITQSPKYLFRKEGQNVTLSCEQNLNHDAMYWYRQDPGQGLRLIYYSQIVNDFQKGDIAEGYSVSREKKESFPLTVTSAQKNPTAFYLCASSNTGNEKLFFGSGTQLSVL.

The chain joins TRBV7-8 to TRBJ2-5; 7 nucleotides agree with TRBD1. CDR1 and CDR2 (germline): SGHVS, FQNEAQ. Trimming took 4 bases from V and 2 from J; bases not matched to a gene: 13. The CDR3 is 17 residues long. CDR3 residues: CASSWVIRQGLQETQYF. Written as DNA, the CDR3 is TGTGCCAGCAGCTGGGTGATCAGACAGGGTCTTCAAGAGACCCAGTACTTC.

The chain joins TRBV6-5 to TRBJ2-7; TRBD2 matches at 9 bases. This CDR3 has 14 amino acids. V was pared by 8 bases and J by 4 bases, with 9 bases of the junction left unmatched. Germline V gives CDR1 MNHEY, CDR2 SVGAGI. The CDR3 DNA is TGTGCCAGCCAGCTCCTAGCGGGGCTATACGAGCAGTACTTC. It encodes CASQLLAGLYEQYF.

The V and J genes are TRBV4-3 and TRBJ1-1, with TRBD1 matching over 9 bases. The CDR3 has 15 residues. Germline CDR1 and CDR2: LGHNA and YSLEER. V trimming: 4 bases; J trimming: 4 bases; junction bases outside the gene matches: 7. The CDR3 spells CASSPNRGRITEAFF. The CDR3 coding sequence is TGCGCCAGCAGCCCTAACAGGGGGCGCATCACTGAAGCTTTCTTT.

The rearrangement joins TRBV7-2 to TRBJ2-5, with a weak D call TRBD1 (5 bases). Germline values: CDR1 SGHTA, CDR2 FQGNSA. CDR3 length equals 14 residues. V lost 1 base, J lost 5 bases, and 11 bases lay in between. The DNA for the CDR3 is TGTGCCAGCAGCTTAGAGGGGTTGTGGGAGACCCAGTACTTC. It is translated as CASSLEGLWETQYF.

In nucleotides, the CDR3 is TGCGCCAGCAGCTTACAGAGTTCAACTAATGAAAAACTGTTTTTT. Translated, it gives CASSLQSSTNEKLFF. The chain combines TRBV5-1 with TRBJ1-4; D ambiguous. Germline CDR1 is SGHRS and CDR2 is YFSETQ. V dropped 2 bases and J dropped 0 bases, with 8 bases sitting between them. The length of the CDR3 is 15 residues.

The gene calls are TRBV7-8 and TRBJ1-1; D possibly corresponds to TRBD1 (5 bases). The CDR3 extends over 15 amino acids. Trimming removed 5 bases from V and 1 base from J, with 14 bases in between. Per germline, CDR1 SGHVS and CDR2 FQNEAQ. CDR3 DNA sequence: TGTGCCAGCAGCCCTCTGGCAGGGAGGAACACTGAAGCTTTCTTT. Translated, it gives CASSPLAGRNTEAFF.

The rearrangement links TRBV4-2 to TRBJ1-6, with D uncertain. V was trimmed by 0 bases and J by 13 bases, leaving 16 bases between them. CDR1 is LGHNA and CDR2 is YNFKEQ in the germline V gene. This CDR3 has 15 residues. The DNA of the CDR3 is TGTGCCAGCAGCCAAGAGGTGAACCGGGCCGGCCCCCTCCACTTT. It encodes CASSQEVNRAGPLHF.

A note on this clone: Additional DNA sequences in this sample encode the identical CDR3. Written as DNA, the CDR3 is TGTGCCAGCAGCCCCGGTGTAGCGGTGTACTACGAGCAGTACTTC. As protein: CASSPGVAVYYEQYF. V is TRBV7-2 and J is TRBJ2-7; weak D call: TRBD2 (6 bases). This CDR3 region has 15 residues. V lost 5 bases, J lost 3 bases, and 17 bases lay in between. Germline V CDR1 and CDR2: SGHTA, FQGNSA.

This chain connects TRBV30 to TRBJ2-7; no clear D gene. The CDR3 contains 12 residues. In germline, CDR1 is GTSNPN, CDR2 SVGIG (reference sequence). Deletions cut 3 bases from V and 6 bases from J, with 12 bases between. CDR3 amino acids: CAWSVRRIEQYF. The CDR3 coding sequence is TGTGCCTGGAGCGTTCGGCGTATCGAGCAGTACTTC.

The J gene is TRBJ1-5, the V gene TRBV7-2; D is perhaps TRBD1 (5 bases). Germline V gene sequence: CDR1 SGHTA, CDR2 FQGNSA. Trimming shortened V by 3 bases and J by 4 bases, and 7 bases separated the two germline ends. There are 13 residues in the CDR3. CDR3 nucleotides: TGTGCCAGCAGCTTCGGGGGAAATCAGCCCCAGCATTTT. This gives the protein CASSFGGNQPQHF.

The chain joins TRBV19 to TRBJ1-1, with D possibly TRBD1 on 6 matching bases. The length of the CDR3 is 15 residues. The germline V and J ends were trimmed by 1 base and 5 bases, with 14 bases remaining between them. The V gene's germline CDR1 is LNHDA and CDR2 SQIVND (reference sequence). DNA of the CDR3: TGTGCCAGTAGTATAGTTGCGGGGGCCGGGACTGAAGCTTTCTTT. It specifies CASSIVAGAGTEAFF. Full variable domain (remainder filled in from reference TRBV19 and TRBJ1-1): DGGITQSPKYLFRKEGQNVTLSCEQNLNHDAMYWYRQDPGQGLRLIYYSQIVNDFQKGDIAEGYSVSREKKESFPLTVTSAQKNPTAFYLCASSIVAGAGTEAFFGQGTRLTVV.

The chain recombines TRBV18 with TRBJ1-6; D uncertain. From germline, CDR1 is KGHSH and CDR2 LQKENI. V dropped 2 bases and J dropped 0 bases, with 11 bases sitting between them. The CDR3 is 17 residues long. CDR3 sequence: CASSPSPISSYNSPLHF. Here the CDR3 DNA reads TGTGCCAGCTCACCATCCCCAATTAGCTCCTATAATTCACCCCTCCACTTT. Based on the CDR3 plus reference TRBV18 and TRBJ1-6, the full variable domain is NAGVMQNPRHLVRRRGQEARLRCSPMKGHSHVYWYRQLPEEGLKFMVYLQKENIIDESGMPKERFSAEFPKEGPSILRIQQVVRGDSAAYFCASSPSPISSYNSPLHFGNGTRLTVT.

The chain recombines TRBV6-1 with TRBJ2-4, with 7 bases identical to TRBD1. V gave up 6 bases and J gave up 1 base; unmatched junction bases: 6. The CDR3 runs to 15 residues. Germline CDR1 reads MNHNS; CDR2 reads SASEGT. As DNA, the CDR3 is TGTGCCAGCAGCCTATCGGACAGGGCCAAAAACATTCAGTACTTC. This sequence encodes CASSLSDRAKNIQYF.

The chain has TRBV7-9 and TRBJ1-6, with D hard to call. Looked up from germline, CDR1 is SEHNR and CDR2 is FQNEAQ (reference sequence). Trimming stripped 0 bases from V and 10 bases from J, with 7 bases between. The CDR3 runs to 13 residues. The CDR3 protein is CASSLAWESPLHF. The CDR3 DNA sequence: TGTGCCAGCAGCTTAGCCTGGGAGTCACCCCTCCACTTT.

Only a few counts were recorded for this clone. The genes are TRBV7-2 and TRBJ1-1, with D hard to call. The CDR3 totals 13 residues. The V gene lost 3 bases and the J gene lost 3 bases, with 8 bases spanning the gap. CDR1 SGHTA and CDR2 FQGNSA come from the germline V gene. The CDR3 DNA is TGTGCCAGCAGCTTTTATCGAGACACTGAAGCTTTCTTT. As protein: CASSFYRDTEAFF. The full variable domain, its missing parts supplied by reference TRBV7-2 and TRBJ1-1, is GAGVSQSPSNKVTEKGKDVELRCDPISGHTALYWYRQSLGQGLEFLIYFQGNSAPDKSGLPSDRFSAERTGGSVSTLTIQRTQQEDSAVYLCASSFYRDTEAFFGQGTRLTVV.

The rearrangement joins TRBV5-4 to TRBJ2-7; D might be TRBD1 (6 bases). V gave up 0 bases and J gave up 3 bases, with 13 bases separating them. CDR3 length: 15 amino acids. CDR1 and CDR2 from the germline V gene are SGHNT and YYREEE (reference sequence). The CDR3 here is CASSLGPGQLYEQYF. As DNA, the CDR3 is TGTGCCAGCAGCTTGGGTCCCGGACAGCTCTACGAGCAGTACTTC. The full variable domain, rest sourced from reference TRBV5-4 and TRBJ2-7, is ETGVTQSPTHLIKTRGQQVTLRCSSQSGHNTVSWYQQALGQGPQFIFQYYREEENGRGNFPPRFSGLQFPNYSSELNVNALELDDSALYLCASSLGPGQLYEQYFGPGTRLTVT.